What follows is one T cell receptor (beta chain) and its context. Its antigen is as yet unknown. The library came from three nested PCR rounds adapted from ARM-PCR protocols. One entry per CDR3 protein results from TCRdb running MiXCR on the multiplex PCR reads. The profile shows approximately 76,000 distinct CDR3 sequences, around 70% of them singletons. The sample is drawn from a study of tumor and adjacent non-tumor tissue in lung cancer. Study summary: Patients comprised eleven to twelve adenocarcinoma, 2 squamous cell carcinoma and 1 small cell lung cancer. On average, productive TCRbeta reads reached roughly 3.9 million per sample. Aged about 30 to 76 years, patients included about 11 men and a few women with stage I to III disease. Study-wide results and caveats: In normal lung, the top 100 clones were significantly more dominant than in tumor.

RNA was extracted from bulk tissue without any cell sorting. There are 16 residues in the CDR3. Germline V lookup: CDR1 DFQATT, CDR2 SNEGSKA (reference sequence). The V gene is TRBV20-1, the J gene TRBJ2-1, with TRBD1 matching 10 bases. This sequence originates from a woman in her 70s with non-small cell lung cancer. Sequencing was done on a sample of lung tumor tissue. CDR3 DNA: TGCGATGCTAGAGATTTAAGGGACAGGGGACTTAATGAGCAGTTCTTC. Amino acid sequence: CDARDLRDRGLNEQFF.